This T cell receptor (beta chain) was recovered during a study of T cells in Graves' hyperthyroidism and ophthalmopathy. The wider study: Any treatment followed the collection of peripheral blood at initial diagnosis.

This clonotype was detected only a few times. Its target is not known. Findings and limits, study-wide: Blood shared most expanded thyroid clonotypes above 0.001.

Exclusion of a patient resulted from uncontrolled infection, other autoimmune disease, pregnancy or lactation. Extraction of PBMCs used 8 to 10 ml of fresh peripheral blood. CDR1 SGHRS and CDR2 YFSETQ come from the germline V gene. The CDR3 contains 13 residues. V lost 5 bases to trimming and J lost 2 bases, with 11 bases between them. Amplified TCR beta CDR3 regions derived from RNA transcripts. First-round RT-PCR targeting the TCR CDR3 was performed with the HTBI primer set. TCRdb ran MiXCR on the multiplex PCR reads and lists one entry per CDR3 protein. The repertoire holds roughly 400,000 distinct CDR3 sequences, with over 11% as singletons.

What was sequenced was blood. The sequence came from a man over 45 with Graves' ophthalmopathy. The J gene is TRBJ2-7, the V gene TRBV5-1; no reliable D call. CDR3 residues: CASRHESAYEQYF. In DNA form, the CDR3 reads TGCGCCAGCAGACACGAAAGCGCCTACGAGCAGTACTTC.